This T cell receptor (beta chain) emerged from a study of cytomegalovirus exposure and HLA in healthy donors. Per the germline V gene, CDR1 is MNHEY and CDR2 is SVGAGI. V lost 2 bases to trimming and J lost 9 bases, with 13 bases between them. The CDR3 has 13 amino acids. This clone occurred a few times. Its antigen is not identified. The study ran its PCR with 60 Vbeta and 13 Jbeta primers. This table comes from immunoSEQ multiplex PCR, and its TCRdb copy is limited to in-frame clones, with some not included. The data contain 130,000 to 150,000 clones, around 76% of them singletons. General study findings and limits: Reportedly, fewer N-insertions than the approximately 690-donor mean appeared in an Asian-associated ancestry cluster in a later analysis. Rare TCR sequences dominated, though some public TCRs recurred in many donors. The authors assumed roughly uniform sequencing depth across donors for presence/absence analyses.

The sequence came from a man aged 18 to 29 in good health and CMV-seronegative. The rearrangement links TRBV6-5 to TRBJ1-1; the D gene is possibly TRBD1 (6 bases). The sample was PBMCs. CDR3 coding DNA: TGTGCCAGCAGTTACGAGGGGGGGCGCAAAGCTTTCTTT. It codes for CASSYEGGRKAFF.